What follows are 26 T cell receptor beta chains derived from one specimen sequenced in a study of molecular identifiers for immune sequencing clone quantification. TCRdb re-analysed the PCR reads in MiXCR, keeping a single row per CDR3 protein. The table has 88,000 or so distinct CDR3 sequences, 21% seen once. The sequenced material came from naive CD8+ T cells from blood, with Jurkat cell RNA spiked in. Subset: FACS-sorted CD8+CD4-CCR7+CD45RA+ naive T cells. All receptors derive from a human donor in good health. Some libraries in this study had Jurkat cell RNA spiked in.

This clonotype was detected many times. The chain couples TRBV30 to TRBJ2-3, with TRBD2 matching 7 bases. Per germline, CDR1 GTSNPN and CDR2 SVGIG (reference sequence). V lost 2 bases and J lost 0; bases outside the gene matches: 5. The CDR3 loop spans 15 amino acids. In nucleotides, the CDR3 is TGTGCCTGGAGTCCGAGCGGGGTTAGCACAGATACGCAGTATTTT. It codes for CAWSPSGVSTDTQYF.

This clonotype was seen many times. This chain joins TRBV15 and TRBJ2-1; maybe TRBD2 (6 bases). This CDR3 comprises 15 residues. CDR1 LNHNV and CDR2 YYDKDF come from the germline V gene (reference sequence). The V end was cut by 8 bases, the J end by 7 bases, with 21 bases between. The CDR3 DNA reads TGTGCCACCCGTGGGACGGTCCCCGCGGGGAATGAGCAGTTCTTC. It yields the protein CATRGTVPAGNEQFF.

Turning to this clonotype: A read error is possible here, since a much larger clone lies one base away. In DNA form, the CDR3 reads TGTGCCAGCAGCGGTCGCCCATCACAGGAGACAGGGCAGTACTTC. It yields the protein CASSGRPSQETGQYF. V is TRBV7-9 and J is TRBJ2-7, with D perhaps matching TRBD1 (6 bases). Per germline, CDR1 SEHNR and CDR2 FQNEAQ (reference sequence). This CDR3 contains 15 residues. V was pared by 5 bases and J by 9 bases, with 23 bases between.

This clonotype occurred many times. V is TRBV4-1 and J is TRBJ2-1, with 7 bases that match TRBD2. Germline CDR1 is MGHRA and CDR2 is YSYEKL. V lost 0 bases to trimming and J lost 5 bases; unmatched junction nucleotides: 7. The CDR3 totals 16 residues. CDR3 protein: CASSQEMGLYNNEQFF. CDR3 DNA: TGCGCCAGCAGCCAAGAGATGGGACTATATAACAATGAGCAGTTCTTC.

The table lists this clonotype with a few counts. The J gene is TRBJ2-1, the V gene TRBV20-1; D may match TRBD1 or TRBD2 (5 bases each). There are 15 residues in the CDR3. Germline V gene data show CDR1 as DFQATT and CDR2 as SNEGSKA (reference sequence). V was cut by 6 bases and J by 3 bases, with 18 bases left in between. This chain's CDR3 is CSAYPGPGIYNEQFF. For the CDR3, the DNA is TGCAGTGCATATCCGGGACCGGGAATCTACAATGAGCAGTTCTTC.

This clonotype has ten or more counts. The V gene is TRBV3-1, the J gene TRBJ2-2; 7 bases agree with TRBD1. The junction had 2 bases not matched to a gene; V was cut back by 3 bases and J by 4 bases. The CDR3 has 14 amino acids. Looked up from germline, CDR1 is LGHDT and CDR2 is YNNKEL (reference sequence). The CDR3 coding sequence is TGTGCCAGCAGCCACTGGGACAGCACCGGGGAGCTGTTTTTT. Residues: CASSHWDSTGELFF.

This clonotype was recorded many times. CDR3: CASSQSSGSSYEQYF. The CDR3, as DNA: TGCGCCAGCAGCCAGAGTAGCGGGAGCTCCTACGAGCAGTACTTC. The chain couples TRBV4-1 to TRBJ2-7, with TRBD2 identical over 9 bases. The germline gives CDR1 MGHRA, CDR2 YSYEKL. This CDR3 contains 15 residues. Unmatched junction bases numbered 3, after V lost 3 bases and J lost 0 bases.

The gene calls are TRBV27 and TRBJ2-7, with TRBD1 matching 9 bases. The length of the CDR3 is 12 residues. V lost 8 bases to trimming and J lost 3 bases; unmatched junction nucleotides: 2. Germline assignment: CDR1 MNHEY and CDR2 SMNVEV (reference sequence). CDR3 coding DNA: TGTGCCAGCGGGACAGGGAGCTACGAGCAGTACTTC. Translating it yields CASGTGSYEQYF.

This clonotype was seen repeatedly, ten times or more. The rearrangement uses TRBV30 and TRBJ1-1, with D uncertain. The CDR3 sequence is 13 residues long. Trimming pared 3 bases from V and 4 bases from J, leaving 12 bases between. CDR1 is GTSNPN and CDR2 is SVGIG in the germline V gene (reference sequence). This CDR3 is CAWRVPGVTEAFF. As DNA, the CDR3 is TGTGCCTGGAGGGTGCCGGGAGTCACTGAAGCTTTCTTT.

The chain is built from TRBV12-3 or TRBV12-4 and TRBJ2-2; D uncertain. This CDR3 region has 16 residues. V shed 5 bases and J shed 0 bases, with 13 bases lying between them. The CDR3 region is CASSPQLPANTGELFF. DNA of the CDR3: TGTGCCAGCAGTCCACAGCTACCCGCGAACACCGGGGAGCTGTTTTTT.

This clonotype showed up just a few times. The chain joins TRBV11-2 to TRBJ2-3; 9 bases line up with TRBD2. The CDR3 extends over 14 amino acids. Germline V gene sequence: CDR1 SGHAT, CDR2 FQNNGV. The V and J ends lost 5 bases and 6 bases, in that order; junction bases with no gene match: 6. CDR3 loop: CASSPGTSWDTQYF. The CDR3, as DNA: TGTGCCAGCAGCCCCGGGACTAGCTGGGATACGCAGTATTTT.

This clonotype has ten or more counts. The V gene is TRBV7-9, the J gene TRBJ2-7; 10 bases match TRBD2. V trimming: 4 bases; J trimming: 0 bases; junction bases outside the gene matches: 6. From germline, CDR1 is SEHNR and CDR2 FQNEAQ (reference sequence). This CDR3 has 16 amino acids. CDR3 loop: CASSSGLAPNSYEQYF. The CDR3 DNA reads as TGTGCCAGCAGCTCGGGACTAGCGCCGAACTCCTACGAGCAGTACTTC.

As regards this clonotype: Given a much more abundant clone one base away, this may be a read error. The genes are TRBV7-9 and TRBJ2-2; D gene unclear. The CDR3 spans 13 residues. Looked up from germline, CDR1 is SEHNR and CDR2 is FQNEAQ (reference sequence). The V end was cut by 5 bases, the J end by 13 bases, with 17 bases between. The CDR3 coding sequence is TGTGCCAGCAGCATGGCTACCCCTTTGGGGCTGTTTTTT. Protein product: CASSMATPLGLFF. Variable domain in full (rest from reference TRBV7-9 and TRBJ2-2): DTGVSQNPRHKITKRGQNVTFRCDPISEHNRLYWYRQTLGQGPEFLTYFQNEAQLEKSRLLSDRFSAERPKGSFSTLEIQRTEQGDSAMYLCASSMATPLGLFFGEGSRLTVL.

This clonotype has only a few counts. This rearrangement joins TRBV12-3 or TRBV12-4 to TRBJ2-5, with D possibly being TRBD2 (6 bases). The CDR3 covers 15 residues. With 5 bases removed from V and 5 bases from J, the gap between germline ends came to 18 bases. This chain's CDR3 is CASSPSLAAQETQYF. The CDR3 bases are TGTGCCAGCAGTCCCTCCTTAGCGGCCCAGGAGACCCAGTACTTC.

At least ten counts were recorded for this clonotype. The chain is built from TRBV12-3 or TRBV12-4 and TRBJ2-3, with TRBD2 as a possible D gene (7 bases). V was shortened by 5 bases and J by 2 bases, with 17 bases between the two germline ends. The CDR3 spans 16 residues. This CDR3 reads CASSPWEGEFTDTQYF. As DNA, the CDR3 is TGTGCCAGCAGTCCATGGGAGGGGGAGTTCACAGATACGCAGTATTTT.

This clonotype was recorded at least ten times. The chain employs TRBV7-8 and TRBJ1-1; D possibly corresponds to TRBD1 (5 bases). CDR1 is SGHVS, CDR2 FQNEAQ, per germline. V was trimmed by 5 bases and J by 2 bases, leaving 12 bases between them. The length of the CDR3 is 14 residues. The CDR3 sequence is CASSPRGINTEAFF. CDR3 nucleotide sequence: TGTGCCAGCAGCCCTAGGGGAATAAACACTGAAGCTTTCTTT.

This clonotype was observed at least ten times. This rearrangement joins TRBV13 to TRBJ2-1, with 11 bases aligning to TRBD1. From germline, CDR1 is PRHDT and CDR2 FYEKMQ (reference sequence). V gave up 5 bases and J gave up 4 bases; unmatched junction bases: 7. CDR3 length equals 16 residues. This CDR3 is CASSNSGTGGYNEQFF. The CDR3 DNA sequence: TGTGCCAGCAGCAACTCCGGGACAGGGGGGTACAATGAGCAGTTCTTC.

Ten or more counts support this clonotype. This chain connects TRBV6-5 to TRBJ2-7; perhaps TRBD1 as D (5 bases). The CDR3 runs to 13 residues. Germline V CDR1 and CDR2: MNHEY, SVGAGI. Trimming removed 4 bases from V and 4 bases from J, with 11 bases in between. CDR3 in amino acids: CASSLLRGYEQYF. As DNA, the CDR3 is TGTGCCAGCAGTTTACTAAGGGGTTACGAGCAGTACTTC.

The table lists this clonotype with a few counts. J is TRBJ1-1 and V is TRBV28, with 7 bases matching TRBD1. V shed 6 bases and J 5 bases; nucleotides not matched to a gene: 9. The CDR3 contains 14 residues. The germline CDR1 and CDR2 sequences are MDHEN and SYDVKM. CDR3 region: CASSPTGRGTEAFF. The CDR3 nucleotides read TGTGCCAGCAGCCCGACAGGGCGAGGGACTGAAGCTTTCTTT. The complete variable domain, with remaining parts taken from reference TRBV28 and TRBJ1-1, reads DVKVTQSSRYLVKRTGEKVFLECVQDMDHENMFWYRQDPGLGLRLIYFSYDVKMKEKGDIPEGYSVSREKKERFSLILESASTNQTSMYLCASSPTGRGTEAFFGQGTRLTVV.

This clonotype was seen only a few times. The V gene is TRBV19, the J gene TRBJ1-2; TRBD1 aligns across 8 bases. After removal of 5 bases from V and 6 bases from J, the junction contained 8 bases not matched to a gene. The germline CDR1 and CDR2 sequences are LNHDA and SQIVND (reference sequence). This CDR3 comprises 14 residues. CDR3 sequence: CASSSERTGNGYTF. The DNA for the CDR3 is TGTGCCAGTAGTTCCGAAAGGACAGGGAATGGCTACACCTTC.

This clonotype was seen at least ten times. This rearrangement joins TRBV23-1 to TRBJ1-5; TRBD1 matches 7 bases. TRBV23-1 is designated an ORF whose function remains uncertain. V dropped 7 bases and J dropped 0; count of bases not matched to a gene: 9. The CDR3 runs 16 residues. CDR3 DNA sequence: TGCGCCAGCACCAGGGACAGAGCACTTAGCAATCAGCCCCAGCATTTT. Its protein is CASTRDRALSNQPQHF.

This clonotype occurred a few times. The V gene is TRBV10-3, the J gene TRBJ2-7; 9 bases align to TRBD1. V gave up 2 bases and J gave up 4 bases; unmatched junction bases: 3. Looked up from germline, CDR1 is ENHRY and CDR2 is SYGVKD. CDR3 length: 14 amino acids. The CDR3 region is CAISEGQGWYEQYF. Here the CDR3 DNA reads TGTGCCATCAGTGAGGGACAGGGGTGGTACGAGCAGTACTTC.

Worth noting for this clonotype: This may stem from a read error, because a much larger clone lies one nucleotide away. The chain recombines TRBV7-9 with TRBJ2-3; unclear D gene. The germline V and J ends were trimmed by 5 bases and 5 bases, with 11 bases remaining between them. This CDR3 comprises 13 residues. The V gene's germline CDR1 is SEHNR and CDR2 FQNEAQ (reference sequence). Here the CDR3 reads CASSAGLRDTQYF. The CDR3 DNA follows: TGTGCCAGCAGCGCCGGGTTGAGAGATACGCAGTATTTT.

The chain's CDR3 is CASSGVAGGNYNEQFF. DNA of the CDR3: TGTGCCAGCAGCGGTGTAGCGGGAGGGAACTACAATGAGCAGTTCTTC. The V gene is TRBV9, the J gene TRBJ2-1; TRBD2 agrees at 11 bases. V was clipped by 3 bases and J by 3 bases; unmatched bases: 5. CDR1 is SGDLS and CDR2 is YYNGEE in the germline V gene. The length of the CDR3 is 16 residues.

This sequence joins TRBV6-6 and TRBJ1-1, with D possibly matching TRBD1 (5 bases). The CDR3 consists of 13 residues. Germline CDR1 is MNHNY and CDR2 is SVGAGI (reference sequence). V shed 6 bases and J shed 1 base, with 9 bases lying between them. The CDR3 is CASRPGPNTEAFF. The DNA for the CDR3 is TGTGCCAGCAGGCCGGGGCCGAACACTGAAGCTTTCTTT.

This clonotype turned up a few times. J is TRBJ2-2 and V is TRBV12-3 or TRBV12-4; D tentatively reads TRBD1 or TRBD2 (5 bases each). This CDR3 is 14 amino acids long. V was pared by 3 bases and J by 5 bases, with 10 bases between. The CDR3 sequence is CASSLMGETGELFF. CDR3 nucleotides: TGTGCCAGCAGTTTGATGGGGGAAACCGGGGAGCTGTTTTTT.